Reported below is one T cell receptor (beta chain). Germline-derived CDR1 and CDR2 are MNHNS and SASEGT. The CDR3 is made up of 13 amino acids. This sample is drawn from a study of shared clonotypes between healthy human individuals. Data came from immunoSEQ multiplex PCR; TCRdb stores just in-frame clones and leaves some out. The top ten clones hold roughly 1.5% of a sample with 950,000 to 1,100,000 clones, more than 65% of them seen once. The chain joins TRBV6-1 to TRBJ2-1; maybe TRBD2 (6 bases). This sequence originates from a man aged 18-30 years in good health. Sequencing was performed on memory CD4+ T cells sorted from blood. The sample's subset: CD45RA-negative fraction. CDR3 sequence (DNA): TGTGCAGCAAGCGGCCGGGACTCCTATAGGGAGTTCTTC. Protein sequence: CAASGRDSYREFF.